The clone carrying this T cell receptor (beta chain) has ten or more counts. Antigen specificity is unknown. Germline V CDR1 and CDR2: SGHRS, YFSETQ. The V segment lost 4 bases and the J segment 1 base; nucleotides outside the gene matches: 9. This CDR3 comprises 16 residues. A library of TCRbeta sequences, prepared with unique molecular identifiers, was generated. TCRdb analysed the PCR reads with MiXCR anew, one entry per CDR3 protein. The data contain 100,000 or so distinct CDR3 sequences, roughly 16% of them singletons. This entry comes from a study of T-cell reconstitution after alpha-beta-depleted transplantation in children. General study points: Certain patients had high TCRbeta diversity at day 60, and it came from recipient T cells and thymic progenitors that survived. Expanded graft clones, several hundred of them, were reportedly the source of alpha-beta T cells about two months after transplant. T-cell counts and diversity at one year post-transplant came mainly from newly produced T cells.

The sequence came from a male patient aged 2 to 10 who had a stem cell transplant for acute lymphoblastic leukemia, so the T cells may come from the graft donor. Sample: PBMCs, mostly from graft donor cells, taken 180 days after TCRalphabeta/CD19-depleted stem cell transplant. The chain joins TRBV5-1 to TRBJ2-3; 7 nucleotides line up with TRBD1. In nucleotides, the CDR3 is TGCGCCAGCAGCCCATGGACAGGACCCGGCACAGATACGCAGTATTTT. Its translation: CASSPWTGPGTDTQYF.